These 8 T cell receptor beta chains came from one sample sequenced in a study of cytomegalovirus exposure and HLA in healthy donors. Generated by immunoSEQ multiplex PCR, the TCRdb table keeps only in-frame clones and is missing some. The data show 150,000 to 200,000 clones, roughly 81% seen once. Sequencing input: PBMCs. These receptors came from a woman aged 25 to 39 in good health and CMV-seronegative.

The chain has TRBV28 and TRBJ1-1; 7 bases agree with TRBD1. Germline CDR1 reads MDHEN; CDR2 reads SYDVKM. This CDR3 has 12 amino acids. J gave up 2 bases and V 7 bases, and 1 base lay outside the gene matches. The CDR3 region has the DNA TGTGCCAGCAAGGGGGCAAACACTGAAGCTTTCTTT. It encodes CASKGANTEAFF. Together with reference TRBV28 and TRBJ1-1, the CDR3 gives the full variable domain: DVKVTQSSRYLVKRTGEKVFLECVQDMDHENMFWYRQDPGLGLRLIYFSYDVKMKEKGDIPEGYSVSREKKERFSLILESASTNQTSMYLCASKGANTEAFFGQGTRLTVV.

V and J are TRBV21-1 and TRBJ1-2. TRBV21-1 is given as a pseudogene. The CDR3 extends over 15 amino acids. CDR3 residues: CASNTLGGGLSGYTF. In DNA, the CDR3 is TGTGCCAGCAACACCTTAGGGGGGGGGTTGAGTGGCTACACCTTC.

CDR3 DNA: TGCGCCAGCAGTCAATGCCCAGCGGGAGCCGCCTACGAGCAGTACTTC. Its protein is CASSQCPAGAAYEQYF. The chain employs TRBV23-1 and TRBJ2-7, with 8 bases matching TRBD2. TRBV23-1 is recorded as an ORF, its role being uncertain. V lost 1 base, J lost 2 bases, and 7 bases stayed unmatched. The CDR3 spans 16 residues.

This chain connects TRBV12-5 to TRBJ1-6, with TRBD1 matching 9 bases. CDR1 and CDR2 (germline): LGHNT, FRNRAP. The CDR3 has 13 residues. The junction had 5 bases not matched to a gene; V was cut back by 7 bases and J by 10 bases. The CDR3 reads CASAKTGGSPLHF. CDR3 bases: TGTGCTAGTGCGAAGACAGGGGGGTCACCCCTCCACTTT.

The chain joins TRBV19 to TRBJ2-7; TRBD2 aligns across 9 bases. Germline V gene data show CDR1 as LNHDA and CDR2 as SQIVND (reference sequence). V lost 3 bases and J lost 2; bases outside the gene matches: 8. The CDR3 is 16 amino acids. The CDR3 sequence is CASSIGLAGSAYEQYF. The CDR3, as DNA: TGTGCCAGTAGTATTGGGCTAGCGGGGAGTGCCTACGAGCAGTACTTC.

This chain connects TRBV6-1 to TRBJ1-2, with 8 bases matching TRBD1. The germline V gene has CDR1 MNHNS and CDR2 SASEGT. J lost 1 base, V lost 3 bases, and 7 bases had no gene match. There are 16 residues in the CDR3. CDR3 sequence: CASSDLFGQGNYGYTF. In DNA form, the CDR3 reads TGTGCCAGCAGTGACTTATTCGGACAGGGTAACTATGGCTACACCTTC.

The V call is TRBV29-1, the J call TRBJ1-5; 8 nucleotides agree with TRBD1. The CDR3 has 13 residues. V lost 5 bases, J lost 4 bases, and 4 bases stayed unmatched. The germline gives CDR1 SQVTM, CDR2 ANQGSEA. DNA for the CDR3: TGCAGCGTTCTACAGGGGGAAAATCAGCCCCAGCATTTT. The encoded protein is CSVLQGENQPQHF.

A word on this clone: A read error may produce the germline difference seen at one junction end. CDR3 DNA: TGCGCCAGCAGCTTCCAATCCGGGACAGGGGGCGACCGGGACTACTTC. This translates into CASSFQSGTGGDRDYF. The chain uses TRBV5-1 and TRBJ1-2; 12 nucleotides match TRBD1. The CDR3 extends over 16 amino acids. Per the germline V gene, CDR1 is SGHRS and CDR2 is YFSETQ.